The clone carrying this TCR beta chain was detected once. This record comes from a study of blood T cell repertoires in COVID-19. Overall study: Donors in the United States, Italy and Spain gave samples during acute or convalescent COVID-19.

Original data processing: Quantification of nucleated cells was approximated via reference gene primer amplification. Profiling relied on immunoSEQ multiplex PCR, and the TCRdb table lists in-frame clones only, not all of them. V, J and clone size derive from that table, while D and trimming were established from the DNA sequence. The sample records about 310,000 clones, 75% to 90% being singletons. Germline-derived CDR1 and CDR2 are KGHSH and LQKENI. CDR3 size: 15 residues. The trim removed 0 bases at V and 5 bases at J, leaving 3 bases unmatched. Sample: PBMCs or T cells enriched from blood (not recorded which). V is TRBV18 and J is TRBJ2-7; 11 bases line up with TRBD2. The source of this sequence is a woman aged 40 to 49 who had recovered from COVID-19. The CDR3 sequence is CASSPPLAGGDEQYF. The CDR3 coding sequence is TGTGCCAGCTCACCACCCCTAGCGGGAGGTGACGAGCAGTACTTC.